Below, 16 T cell receptor beta chains from the same sample are listed, as sequenced in a study of blood T cells in healthy people across ages. PCR was performed a second time for roughly 7 to 12 cycles using a sample-barcoded 5' primer and a J-beta primer mix. TCRdb fed the 5' RACE reads into MiXCR, producing one record per CDR3 protein. The repertoire holds roughly 1,300,000 distinct CDR3 sequences, with around 55% as singletons. The specimen sequenced was blood. The receptors were sampled from a man aged 18 to 30 in good health.

This chain links TRBV10-3 with TRBJ2-3; D not resolved. The CDR3 is 13 amino acids. The germline V gene has CDR1 ENHRY and CDR2 SYGVKD. The germline V and J ends were trimmed by 6 bases and 0 bases, with 7 bases remaining between them. The CDR3 here is CAISAPSTDTQYF. In DNA form, the CDR3 reads TGTGCCATCAGCGCGCCTAGCACAGATACGCAGTATTTT.

This clonotype came up a few times. The CDR3 spells CASSLDARGYTF. The CDR3 DNA sequence: TGTGCCAGCAGCTTAGATGCCAGGGGGTACACCTTC. The chain employs TRBV7-2 and TRBJ1-2; 7 bases align to TRBD1. With V trimmed by 1 base and J by 11 bases, 4 bases remained unmatched. Per germline, CDR1 SGHTA and CDR2 FQGNSA. The CDR3 is made up of 12 amino acids.

The chain is built from TRBV6-6 and TRBJ2-7, with a weak D call TRBD2 (5 bases). The CDR3 length is 16 residues. Germline CDR1 is MNHNY and CDR2 is SVGAGI (reference sequence). Between the trimmed V and J ends, which lost 0 bases and 3 bases, there was a span of 15 bases. CDR3 nucleotide sequence: TGTGCCAGCAGTTACTCGACGGGTCGGGAAAGCTACGAGCAGTACTTC. Protein: CASSYSTGRESYEQYF.

The rearrangement joins TRBV7-8 to TRBJ1-5; D is ambiguous. V dropped 0 bases and J dropped 1 base, with 13 bases sitting between them. This CDR3 spans 17 amino acids. Looked up from germline, CDR1 is SGHVS and CDR2 is FQNEAQ. CDR3 region: CASSLAQSLGSNQPQHF. The CDR3 coding sequence is TGTGCCAGCAGCTTAGCGCAAAGCCTGGGGAGCAATCAGCCCCAGCATTTT.

The chain joins TRBV4-3 to TRBJ2-4, with TRBD1 identical over 10 bases. The J call may be mistaken, given a closer DNA end match to TRBJ2-7. Germline values: CDR1 LGHNA, CDR2 YSLEER. The CDR3 is made up of 16 amino acids. CDR3 protein: CASSQDRGTGVHEQYF. For the CDR3, the DNA is TGCGCCAGCAGCCAAGATCGTGGGACAGGGGTGCACGAGCAGTACTTC.

V usage is TRBV5-1 and J usage is TRBJ2-3; unclear D gene. The CDR3 is made up of 15 amino acids. The V end was cut by 1 base, the J end by 2 bases, with 11 bases between. Germline V CDR1 and CDR2: SGHRS, YFSETQ. As DNA, the CDR3 is TGCGCCAGCAGCTTGCAGAGTCGGAACACAGATACGCAGTATTTT. Translation gives CASSLQSRNTDTQYF.

There are a few counts of this clonotype. The gene calls are TRBV7-9 and TRBJ2-7; perhaps TRBD1 as D (6 bases). Germline V gene lookup returns CDR1 SEHNR and CDR2 FQNEAQ (reference sequence). The CDR3 is made up of 14 amino acids. Trimming cost V 7 bases and J 0 bases, with 13 bases left between them. The CDR3 spells CASTFWDNSYEQYF. The CDR3 DNA reads TGTGCCAGCACCTTTTGGGACAACTCCTACGAGCAGTACTTC.

The chain uses TRBV6-4 and TRBJ2-7; 9 bases match TRBD2. This CDR3 spans 15 amino acids. V lost 0 bases, J lost 5 bases, and 5 bases stayed unmatched. In germline, CDR1 is MRHNA, CDR2 SNTAGT. As DNA, the CDR3 is TGTGCCAGCAGTGACTCGGCGGGAGGGCTTGACGAGCAGTACTTC. This sequence encodes CASSDSAGGLDEQYF.

The rearrangement joins TRBV24-1 to TRBJ1-1; D uncertain. Germline CDR1 is KGHDR and CDR2 is SFDVKD. The CDR3 consists of 9 residues. V was trimmed by 9 bases and J by 3 bases, leaving 1 base between them. The CDR3 here is CATDTEAFF. CDR3 bases: TGTGCCACCGACACTGAAGCTTTCTTT.

This clonotype was observed at least ten times. This chain links TRBV14 with TRBJ2-5; 7 nucleotides match TRBD1. With 5 bases clipped from V and 5 bases from J, the junction kept 8 bases outside the gene matches. The CDR3 is 14 residues long. From germline, CDR1 is SGHDN and CDR2 FVKESK. The CDR3 region has the DNA TGTGCCAGCAGCGGTAGGACAGGTTTTGAGACCCAGTACTTC. Protein sequence: CASSGRTGFETQYF.

The chain is built from TRBV7-9 and TRBJ1-3; 7 nucleotides agree with TRBD1. This CDR3 is 14 amino acids long. With 6 bases clipped from V and 8 bases from J, the junction kept 10 bases outside the gene matches. Germline V lookup: CDR1 SEHNR, CDR2 FQNEAQ (reference sequence). The CDR3 spells CASSTGVASDTIYF. The CDR3 DNA reads TGTGCCAGCAGTACAGGGGTCGCGTCAGACACCATATATTTT.

The chain links TRBV13 to TRBJ2-5; 14 bases align to TRBD2. V gave up 5 bases and J gave up 7 bases; unmatched junction bases: 9. This CDR3 contains 16 residues. In germline, CDR1 is PRHDT, CDR2 FYEKMQ (reference sequence). CDR3 coding DNA: TGTGCCAGCAGCCTCCGGACTAGCGGGGGGACGGCGACCCAGTACTTC. The encoded protein is CASSLRTSGGTATQYF.

This chain uses TRBV6-5 with TRBJ2-1, with 7 positions matching TRBD1. Germline trimming cut 5 bases from V and 0 bases from J; bases unmatched to any gene: 4. The germline CDR1 and CDR2 sequences are MNHEY and SVGAGI. The CDR3 has 15 amino acids. The CDR3 bases are TGTGCCAGCAGTAGGGACAGCTTCTCCTACAATGAGCAGTTCTTC. It codes for CASSRDSFSYNEQFF.

The V and J genes are TRBV7-2 and TRBJ2-1; TRBD2 might be the D (5 bases). Per germline, CDR1 SGHTA and CDR2 FQGNSA. The CDR3 runs 15 residues. The germline V and J ends were trimmed by 4 bases and 2 bases, with 12 bases remaining between them. CDR3 DNA: TGTGCCAGCAGCTCTACTAGGCAACCCTACAATGAGCAGTTCTTC. Amino acids: CASSSTRQPYNEQFF.

The DNA of the CDR3 is TGTGCCAGCAGCTTAAGGCAGAGGGGGCCTGGCTACACCTTC. This encodes CASSLRQRGPGYTF. The J gene is TRBJ1-2, the V gene TRBV7-2; 7 nucleotides match TRBD1. CDR3 size: 14 residues. The germline V gene has CDR1 SGHTA and CDR2 FQGNSA. V was pared by 2 bases and J by 7 bases, with 7 bases of the junction left unmatched.

The chain combines TRBV15 with TRBJ2-3; D remains ambiguous. This CDR3 has 13 amino acids. Germline lookup yields CDR1 LNHNV and CDR2 YYDKDF (reference sequence). V lost 0 bases to trimming and J lost 6 bases, with 7 bases between them. For the CDR3, the DNA is TGTGCCACCAGCAGAGATTTCGGTGATACGCAGTATTTT. It codes for CATSRDFGDTQYF.